This T cell receptor beta chain was recorded in a study of blood T cell repertoires in COVID-19. This clone was observed once. Germline V CDR1 and CDR2: SGHVS, FQNEAQ. CDR3 length: 14 residues. The V end was cut by 5 bases, the J end by 1 base, with 11 bases between. Assay: immunoSEQ multiplex PCR; the TCRdb copy retains only in-frame clones and omits some. The profile shows fewer than 400,000 clones, 86% of them singletons. This rearrangement joins TRBV7-8 to TRBJ1-1; D is uncertain. Sequencing was carried out using PBMCs or T cells enriched from blood (not recorded which). The sequence was obtained from a man aged 25-45 years who had recovered from COVID-19. The CDR3 is CASSVGGRNTEAFF. CDR3 DNA: TGTGCCAGCAGCGTCGGAGGGAGGAACACTGAAGCTTTCTTT.